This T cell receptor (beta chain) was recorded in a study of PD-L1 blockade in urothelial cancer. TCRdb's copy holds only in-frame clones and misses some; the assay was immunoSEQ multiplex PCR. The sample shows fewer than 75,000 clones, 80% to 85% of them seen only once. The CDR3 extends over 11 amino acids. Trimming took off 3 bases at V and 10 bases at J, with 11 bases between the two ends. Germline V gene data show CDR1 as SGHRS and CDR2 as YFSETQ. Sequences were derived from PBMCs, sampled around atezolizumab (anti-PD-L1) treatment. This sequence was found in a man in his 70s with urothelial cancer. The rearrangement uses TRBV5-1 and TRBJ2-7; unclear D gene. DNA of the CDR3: TGCGCCAGCAGCTCAAACGGTGCCCAGTACTTC. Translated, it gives CASSSNGAQYF. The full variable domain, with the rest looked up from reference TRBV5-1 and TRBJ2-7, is KAGVTQTPRYLIKTRGQQVTLSCSPISGHRSVSWYQQTPGQGLQFLFEYFSETQRNKGNFPGRFSGRQFSNSRSEMNVSTLELGDSALYLCASSSNGAQYFGPGTRLTVT.